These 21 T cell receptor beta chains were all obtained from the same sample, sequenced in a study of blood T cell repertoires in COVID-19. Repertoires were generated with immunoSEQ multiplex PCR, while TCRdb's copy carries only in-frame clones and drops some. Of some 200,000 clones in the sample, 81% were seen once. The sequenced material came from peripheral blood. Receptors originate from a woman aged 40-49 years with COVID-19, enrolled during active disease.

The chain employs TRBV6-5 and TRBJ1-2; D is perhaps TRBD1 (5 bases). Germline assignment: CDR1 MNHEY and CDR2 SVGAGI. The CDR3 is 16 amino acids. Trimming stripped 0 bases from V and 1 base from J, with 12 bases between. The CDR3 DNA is TGTGCCAGCAGTTACTCGGGGCAGGCATATAACTATGGCTACACCTTC. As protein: CASSYSGQAYNYGYTF.

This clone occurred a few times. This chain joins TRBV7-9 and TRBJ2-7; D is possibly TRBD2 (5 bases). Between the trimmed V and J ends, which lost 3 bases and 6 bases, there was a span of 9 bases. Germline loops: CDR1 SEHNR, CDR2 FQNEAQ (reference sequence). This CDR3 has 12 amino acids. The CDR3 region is CASSFGEGEQYV. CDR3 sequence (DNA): TGTGCCAGCAGCTTCGGTGAGGGCGAGCAGTACGTC.

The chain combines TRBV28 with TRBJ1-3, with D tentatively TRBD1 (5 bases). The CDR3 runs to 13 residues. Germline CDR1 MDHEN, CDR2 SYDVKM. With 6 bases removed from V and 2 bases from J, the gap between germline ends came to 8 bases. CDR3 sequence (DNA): TGTGCCAGCAGCTGGGGCCCTGGAAACACCATATATTTT. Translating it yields CASSWGPGNTIYF.

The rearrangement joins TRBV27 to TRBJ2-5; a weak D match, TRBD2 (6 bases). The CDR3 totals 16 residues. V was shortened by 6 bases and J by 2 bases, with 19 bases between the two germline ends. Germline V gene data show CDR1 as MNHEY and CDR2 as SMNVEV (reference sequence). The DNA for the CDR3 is TGTGCCAGCAGCTTGGCCAACAGTGGGGGGCAAGAGACCCAGTACTTC. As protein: CASSLANSGGQETQYF.

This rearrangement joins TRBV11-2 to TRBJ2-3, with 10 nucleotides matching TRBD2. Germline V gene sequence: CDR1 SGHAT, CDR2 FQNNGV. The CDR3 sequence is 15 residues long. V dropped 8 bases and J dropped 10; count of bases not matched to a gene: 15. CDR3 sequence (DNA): TGTGCCAGCGGCCCCTCTAGCGGGAGATCAGAAGCGCAGTATTTT. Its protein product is CASGPSSGRSEAQYF. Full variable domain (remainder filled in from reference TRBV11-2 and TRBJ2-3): EAGVAQSPRYKIIEKRQSVAFWCNPISGHATLYWYQQILGQGPKLLIQFQNNGVVDDSQLPKDRFSAERLKGVDSTLKIQPAKLEDSAVYLCASGPSSGRSEAQYFGPGTRLTVL.

CDR3 loop: CASSILAPYQPQHF. CDR3 DNA: TGTGCCAGTAGTATATTGGCACCCTATCAGCCCCAGCATTTT. The rearrangement uses TRBV19 and TRBJ1-5; no reliable D call. Per the germline V gene, CDR1 is LNHDA and CDR2 is SQIVND (reference sequence). Trimming took 2 bases from V and 5 from J, leaving 10 bases between them. There are 14 residues in the CDR3. Full variable domain (outside the CDR3, taken from reference TRBV19 and TRBJ1-5): DGGITQSPKYLFRKEGQNVTLSCEQNLNHDAMYWYRQDPGQGLRLIYYSQIVNDFQKGDIAEGYSVSREKKESFPLTVTSAQKNPTAFYLCASSILAPYQPQHFGDGTRLSIL.

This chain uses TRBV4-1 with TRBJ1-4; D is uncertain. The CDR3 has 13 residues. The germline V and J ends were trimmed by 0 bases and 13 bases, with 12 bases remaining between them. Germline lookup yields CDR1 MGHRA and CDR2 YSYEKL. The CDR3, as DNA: TGCGCCAGCAGCCAAGAAATTGCTAGAGGACTGTTTTTT. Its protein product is CASSQEIARGLFF.

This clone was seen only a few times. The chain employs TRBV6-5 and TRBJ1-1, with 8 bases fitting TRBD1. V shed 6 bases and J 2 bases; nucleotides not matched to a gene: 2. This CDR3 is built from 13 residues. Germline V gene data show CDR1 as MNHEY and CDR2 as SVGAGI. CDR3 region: CASRDRGNTEAFF. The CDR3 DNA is TGTGCCAGCAGAGACAGGGGTAACACTGAAGCTTTCTTT.

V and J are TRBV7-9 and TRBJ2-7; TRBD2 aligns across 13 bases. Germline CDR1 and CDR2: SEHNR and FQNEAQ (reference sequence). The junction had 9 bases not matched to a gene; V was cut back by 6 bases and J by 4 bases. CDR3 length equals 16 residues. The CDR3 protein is CASRSEPGLAGYEQYF. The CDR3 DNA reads TGTGCCAGCAGGTCTGAACCGGGACTAGCGGGATACGAGCAGTACTTC.

This CDR3 is CASSPDSVGGTEAFF. CDR3 nucleotides: TGTGCCAGCAGCCCGGACTCTGTGGGGGGCACTGAAGCTTTCTTT. V and J are TRBV5-4 and TRBJ1-1; possibly TRBD1 for D (5 bases). The germline CDR1 and CDR2 sequences are SGHNT and YYREEE (reference sequence). Trimming removed 4 bases from V and 4 bases from J, with 17 bases in between. This CDR3 region has 15 residues.

CDR3 coding DNA: TGTGCCAGCAGTGAAAGTGGGGGGGCCAAAAACATTCAGTACTTC. Translation: CASSESGGAKNIQYF. The chain is built from TRBV6-1 and TRBJ2-4; a possible D gene is TRBD2 (6 bases). V shed 2 bases and J shed 1 base, with 9 bases lying between them. Germline CDR1 MNHNS, CDR2 SASEGT. This CDR3 contains 15 residues.

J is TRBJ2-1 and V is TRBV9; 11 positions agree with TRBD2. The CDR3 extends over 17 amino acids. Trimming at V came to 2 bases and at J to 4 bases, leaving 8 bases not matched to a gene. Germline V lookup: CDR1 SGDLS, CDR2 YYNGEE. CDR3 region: CASSVGLAVRGYNEQFF. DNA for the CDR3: TGTGCCAGCAGCGTGGGACTAGCGGTTCGGGGTTACAATGAGCAGTTCTTC.

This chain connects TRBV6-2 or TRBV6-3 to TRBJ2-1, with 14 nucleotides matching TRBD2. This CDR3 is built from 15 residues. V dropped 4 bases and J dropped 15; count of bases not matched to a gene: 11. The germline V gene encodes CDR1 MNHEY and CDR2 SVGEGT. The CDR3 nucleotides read TGTGCCAGCAGTTTCCTTGGGACTAGCGGGGGAGGTGGGTTCTTC. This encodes CASSFLGTSGGGGFF.

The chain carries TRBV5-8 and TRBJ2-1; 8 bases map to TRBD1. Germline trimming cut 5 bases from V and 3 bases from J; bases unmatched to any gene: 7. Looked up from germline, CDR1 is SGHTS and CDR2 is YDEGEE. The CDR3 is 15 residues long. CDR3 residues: CASRLRDRIYNEQFF. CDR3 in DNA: TGTGCCAGCAGGCTCCGGGACAGGATCTACAATGAGCAGTTCTTC.

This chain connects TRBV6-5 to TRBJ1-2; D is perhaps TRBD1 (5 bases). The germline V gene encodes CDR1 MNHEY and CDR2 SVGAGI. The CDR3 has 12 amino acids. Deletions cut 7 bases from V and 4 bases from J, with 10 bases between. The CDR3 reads CASTGTIYGYTF. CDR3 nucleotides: TGTGCCAGCACCGGGACTATCTATGGCTACACCTTC.

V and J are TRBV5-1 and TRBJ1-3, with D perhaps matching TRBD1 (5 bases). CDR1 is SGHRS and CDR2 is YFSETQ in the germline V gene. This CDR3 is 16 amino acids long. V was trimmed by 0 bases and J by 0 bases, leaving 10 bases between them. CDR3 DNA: TGCGCCAGCAGCTTGGCGGACAACCTCTCTGGAAACACCATATATTTT. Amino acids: CASSLADNLSGNTIYF. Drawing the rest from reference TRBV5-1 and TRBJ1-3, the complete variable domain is KAGVTQTPRYLIKTRGQQVTLSCSPISGHRSVSWYQQTPGQGLQFLFEYFSETQRNKGNFPGRFSGRQFSNSRSEMNVSTLELGDSALYLCASSLADNLSGNTIYFGEGSWLTVV.

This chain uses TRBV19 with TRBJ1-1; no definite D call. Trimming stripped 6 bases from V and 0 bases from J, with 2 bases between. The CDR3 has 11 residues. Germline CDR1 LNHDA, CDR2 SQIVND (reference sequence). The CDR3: CASSVNTEAFF. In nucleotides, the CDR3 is TGTGCCAGTAGCGTGAACACTGAAGCTTTCTTT.

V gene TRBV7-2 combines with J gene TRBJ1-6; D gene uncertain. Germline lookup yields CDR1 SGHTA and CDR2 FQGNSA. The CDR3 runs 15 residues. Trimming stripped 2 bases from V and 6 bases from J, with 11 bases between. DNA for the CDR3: TGTGCCAGCAGCTTATCGGGGTCGGCTAATTCACCCCTCCACTTT. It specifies CASSLSGSANSPLHF.

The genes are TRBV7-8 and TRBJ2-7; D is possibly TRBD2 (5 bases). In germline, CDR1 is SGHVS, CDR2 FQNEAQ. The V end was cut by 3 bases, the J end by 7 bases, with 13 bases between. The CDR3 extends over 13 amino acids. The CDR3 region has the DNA TGTGCCAGCAGCTTCGCGGGTTTGGATGAGCAGTACGTC. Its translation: CASSFAGLDEQYV.

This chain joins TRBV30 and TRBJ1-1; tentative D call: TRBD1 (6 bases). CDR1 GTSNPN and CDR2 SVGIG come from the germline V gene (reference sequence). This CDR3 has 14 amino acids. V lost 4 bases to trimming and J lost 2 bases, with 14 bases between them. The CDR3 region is CAWTLGTLNTEAFF. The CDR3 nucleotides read TGTGCCTGGACTCTAGGGACACTTAACACTGAAGCTTTCTTT.

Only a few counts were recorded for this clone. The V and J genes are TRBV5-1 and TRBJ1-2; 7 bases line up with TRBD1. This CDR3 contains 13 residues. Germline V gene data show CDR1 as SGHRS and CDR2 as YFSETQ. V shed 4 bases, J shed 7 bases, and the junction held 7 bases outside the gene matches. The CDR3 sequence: CASSHGDSRGYTF. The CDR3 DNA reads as TGCGCCAGCAGCCATGGGGACAGTCGTGGCTACACCTTC.